Listed below are T cell receptor beta chains from one sample, sequenced in a study of blood T cell repertoires in COVID-19. Sequencing was performed with immunoSEQ multiplex PCR; in TCRdb, only in-frame clones are kept and a portion is missing. The top ten hold 0.99% of the sample, which has a few hundred thousand clones, more than 75% seen once. Sequenced input: peripheral blood. These receptors all stem from a middle-aged woman who had recovered from COVID-19. Both conserved end residues are part of each CDR3. The D gene is left open where the match is weak. Not every row has a clone size; where given, it reads once, few, many or a size class.

d_gene	abundance	v_gene	j_gene	CDR3aa	CDR3nt
TRBD2	NA	TRBV3-1/TRBV3-2	TRBJ2-1	CASSLRTSGSNEQFF	TGTGCCAGCAGCCTCCGGACTAGCGGGAGCAATGAGCAGTTCTTC
NA	NA	TRBV19	TRBJ2-6	CASSHYGGANVLTF	TGTGCCAGTAGCCACTATGGGGGGGCCAACGTCCTGACTTTC
TRBD1	once	TRBV12-5	TRBJ2-6	CASGLGQGAGANVLTF	TGTGCTAGTGGTTTGGGTCAGGGGGCTGGGGCCAACGTCCTGACTTTC
NA	NA	TRBV25-1	TRBJ2-5	CASSEPGAAQETQYF	TGTGCCAGCAGTGAACCTGGGGCAGCCCAAGAGACCCAGTACTTC
NA	NA	TRBV3-1/TRBV3-2	TRBJ2-5	CASSQARGETQYF	TGTGCCAGCAGCCAGGCTAGAGGTGAGACCCAGTACTTC
TRBD2	NA	TRBV7-3	TRBJ2-3	CASSRGSSGSRDTQYF	TGTGCCAGCAGCCGCGGATCTAGCGGGAGTCGGGATACGCAGTATTTT
NA	NA	TRBV5-1	TRBJ2-6	CASSLVGQNAPGANVLTF	TGCGCCAGCAGCTTGGTGGGACAAAATGCCCCTGGGGCCAACGTCCTGACTTTC
TRBD1	NA	TRBV2	TRBJ1-5	CASSERDRVRNQPQHF	TGTGCCAGCAGTGAACGGGACAGGGTGCGCAATCAGCCCCAGCATTTT
NA	once	TRBV27	TRBJ2-1	CASSARLGHEQFF	TGTGCCAGCAGTGCAAGACTAGGCCATGAGCAGTTCTTC
NA	NA	TRBV7-2	TRBJ1-1	CASSLNRLNTEAFF	TGTGCCAGCAGCTTAAACAGATTGAACACTGAAGCTTTCTTT
NA	NA	TRBV27	TRBJ1-5	CASGLTVSNQPQHF	TGTGCCAGCGGCCTGACAGTCTCCAATCAGCCCCAGCATTTT
TRBD1	few	TRBV19	TRBJ1-6	CASSRAGGNSPLHF	TGTGCCAGTAGTCGGGCAGGGGGGAATTCACCCCTCCACTTT
NA	NA	TRBV30	TRBJ2-5	CAWSRGPGEETQYF	TGTGCCTGGAGTCGAGGGCCCGGCGAAGAGACCCAGTACTTC
NA	once	TRBV20-1	TRBJ1-3	CSARTVSTIYF	TGCAGTGCCAGGACAGTGTCGACCATATATTTT
TRBD1	NA	TRBV10-3	TRBJ1-1	CAISDLGQGQGRAEAFF	TGTGCCATCAGTGACCTGGGACAGGGCCAGGGAAGGGCTGAAGCTTTCTTT
NA	NA	TRBV30	TRBJ1-5	CAWRADHNQPQHF	TGTGCCTGGAGAGCGGACCACAATCAGCCCCAGCATTTT
TRBD1	once	TRBV30	TRBJ2-6	CAGSDRGSSGANVLTF	TGTGCCGGCTCCGACAGGGGCAGCTCTGGGGCCAACGTCCTGACTTTC
NA	NA	TRBV18	TRBJ2-7	CASSPPSGYSYEQYF	TGTGCCAGCTCACCCCCCAGCGGCTACTCCTACGAGCAGTACTTC
NA	NA	TRBV11-3	TRBJ2-1	CASSLAGLGGNEQFF	TGTGCCAGCAGCTTAGCTGGGCTAGGGGGTAATGAGCAGTTCTTC
TRBD2	NA	TRBV11-3	TRBJ2-1	CASSLGGRAREQFF	TGTGCCAGCAGCTTAGGTGGGAGGGCGAGGGAGCAGTTCTTC
NA	NA	TRBV18	TRBJ2-5	CASSPPPGGETQYF	TGTGCCAGCTCACCCCCACCGGGCGGGGAGACCCAGTACTTC
NA	NA	TRBV5-4	TRBJ1-1	CASSLGGGQSYTEAFF	TGTGCCAGCAGCTTGGGCGGAGGACAGAGCTACACTGAAGCTTTCTTT